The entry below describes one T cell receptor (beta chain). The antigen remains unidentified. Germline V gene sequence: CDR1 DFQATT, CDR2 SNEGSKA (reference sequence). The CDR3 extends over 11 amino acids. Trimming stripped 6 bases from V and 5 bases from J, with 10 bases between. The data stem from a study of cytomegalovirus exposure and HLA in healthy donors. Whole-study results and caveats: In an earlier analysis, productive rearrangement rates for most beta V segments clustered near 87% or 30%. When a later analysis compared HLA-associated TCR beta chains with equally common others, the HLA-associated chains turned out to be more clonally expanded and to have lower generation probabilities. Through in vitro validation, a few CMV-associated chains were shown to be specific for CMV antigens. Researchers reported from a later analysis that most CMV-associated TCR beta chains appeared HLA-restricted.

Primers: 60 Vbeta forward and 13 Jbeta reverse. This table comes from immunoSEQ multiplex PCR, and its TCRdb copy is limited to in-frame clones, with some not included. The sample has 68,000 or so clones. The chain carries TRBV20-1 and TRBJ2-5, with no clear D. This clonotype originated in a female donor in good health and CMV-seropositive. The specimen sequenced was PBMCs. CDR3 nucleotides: TGCAGTGCCAAAAATCAGGAGACCCAGTACTTC. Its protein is CSAKNQETQYF.